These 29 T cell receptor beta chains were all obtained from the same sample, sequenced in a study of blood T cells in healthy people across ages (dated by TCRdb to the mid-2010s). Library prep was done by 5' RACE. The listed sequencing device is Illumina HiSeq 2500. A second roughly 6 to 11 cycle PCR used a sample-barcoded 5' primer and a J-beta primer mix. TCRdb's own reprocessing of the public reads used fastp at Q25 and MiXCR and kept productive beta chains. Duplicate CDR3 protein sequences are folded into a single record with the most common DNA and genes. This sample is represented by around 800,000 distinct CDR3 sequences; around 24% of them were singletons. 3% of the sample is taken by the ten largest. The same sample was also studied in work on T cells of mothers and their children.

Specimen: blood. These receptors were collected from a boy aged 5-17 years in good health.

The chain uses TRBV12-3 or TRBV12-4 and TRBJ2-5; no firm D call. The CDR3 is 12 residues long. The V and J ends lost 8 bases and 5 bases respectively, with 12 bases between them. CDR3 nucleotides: TGTGCCAGCGGGCGTGATCTGGAGACCCAGTACTTC. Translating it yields CASGRDLETQYF.

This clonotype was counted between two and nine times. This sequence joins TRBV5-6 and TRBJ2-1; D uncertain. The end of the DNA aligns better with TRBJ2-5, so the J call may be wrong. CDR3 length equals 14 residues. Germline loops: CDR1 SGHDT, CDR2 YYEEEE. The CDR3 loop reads CASSLGATWETQYF. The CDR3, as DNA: TGTGCCAGCAGCTTGGGGGCCACTTGGGAGACCCAGTACTTC.

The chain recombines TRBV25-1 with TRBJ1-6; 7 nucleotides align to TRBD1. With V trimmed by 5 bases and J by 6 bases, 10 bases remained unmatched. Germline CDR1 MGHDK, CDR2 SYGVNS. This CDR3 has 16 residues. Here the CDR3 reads CASSLGETGSNSPLHF. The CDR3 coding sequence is TGTGCCAGCAGTTTAGGAGAGACAGGGAGTAATTCACCCCTCCACTTT. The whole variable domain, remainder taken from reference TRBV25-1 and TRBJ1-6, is EADIYQTPRYLVIGTGKKITLECSQTMGHDKMYWYQQDPGMELHLIHYSYGVNSTEKGDLSSESTVSRIRTEHFPLTLESARPSHTSQYLCASSLGETGSNSPLHFGNGTRLTVT.

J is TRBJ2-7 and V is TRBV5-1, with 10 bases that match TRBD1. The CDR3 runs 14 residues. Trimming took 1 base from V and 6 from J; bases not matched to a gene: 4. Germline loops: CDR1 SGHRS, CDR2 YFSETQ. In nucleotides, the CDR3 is TGCGCCAGCAGCTTGAGGGACAGGGGTCTCGAGCAGTACTTC. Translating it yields CASSLRDRGLEQYF.

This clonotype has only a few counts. CDR3 sequence (DNA): TGTGCCAGCAGCCCCCCAGGAGTGGGAAGCTATGGCTACACCTTC. Its protein product is CASSPPGVGSYGYTF. The chain combines TRBV7-6 with TRBJ1-2; the D is unclear. CDR1 is SGHVS, CDR2 FNYEAQ, per germline. The CDR3 is made up of 15 amino acids. Trimming removed 5 bases from V and 4 bases from J, with 17 bases in between. Full variable domain (remainder filled in from reference TRBV7-6 and TRBJ1-2): GAGVSQSPRYKVTKRGQDVALRCDPISGHVSLYWYRQALGQGPEFLTYFNYEAQQDKSGLPNDRFSAERPEGSISTLTIQRTEQRDSAMYRCASSPPGVGSYGYTFGSGTRLTVV.

The CDR3 protein is CASSLTSKGEQYF. CDR3 DNA: TGCGCCAGCAGCCTGACATCAAAGGGCGAGCAGTACTTC. V is TRBV5-1 and J is TRBJ2-7; no definite D call. The V gene lost 4 bases and the J gene lost 6 bases, with 14 bases spanning the gap. CDR1 and CDR2 (germline): SGHRS, YFSETQ. The CDR3 totals 13 residues.

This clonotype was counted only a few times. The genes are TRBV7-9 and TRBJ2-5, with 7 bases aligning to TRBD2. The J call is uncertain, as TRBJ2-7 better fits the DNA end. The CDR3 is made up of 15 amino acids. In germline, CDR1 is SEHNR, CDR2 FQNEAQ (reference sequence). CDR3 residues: CASSLAAVASYEQYF. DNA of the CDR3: TGTGCCAGTAGCCTAGCGGCGGTTGCCTCCTACGAGCAGTACTTC.

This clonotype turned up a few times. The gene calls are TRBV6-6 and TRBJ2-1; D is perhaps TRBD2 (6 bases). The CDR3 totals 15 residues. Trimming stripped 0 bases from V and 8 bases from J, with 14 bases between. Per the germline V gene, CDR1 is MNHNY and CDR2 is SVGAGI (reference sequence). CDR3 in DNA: TGTGCCAGCAGTTACTCGAGGGAGGCTGGGGATGAGCAGTTCTTC. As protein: CASSYSREAGDEQFF.

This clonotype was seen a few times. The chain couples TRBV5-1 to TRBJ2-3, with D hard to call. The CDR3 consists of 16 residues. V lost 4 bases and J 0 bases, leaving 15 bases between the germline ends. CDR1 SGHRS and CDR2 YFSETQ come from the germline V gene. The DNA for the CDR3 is TGCGCCAGCAGCCCCCCAGCCGTAGGGAGCACAGATACGCAGTATTTT. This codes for CASSPPAVGSTDTQYF.

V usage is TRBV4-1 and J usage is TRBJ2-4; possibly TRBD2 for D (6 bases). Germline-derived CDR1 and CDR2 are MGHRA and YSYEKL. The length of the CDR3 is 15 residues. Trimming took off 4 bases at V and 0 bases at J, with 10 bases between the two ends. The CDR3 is CASSPSGVAKNIQYF. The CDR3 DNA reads TGCGCCAGCAGCCCATCGGGGGTAGCCAAAAACATTCAGTACTTC.

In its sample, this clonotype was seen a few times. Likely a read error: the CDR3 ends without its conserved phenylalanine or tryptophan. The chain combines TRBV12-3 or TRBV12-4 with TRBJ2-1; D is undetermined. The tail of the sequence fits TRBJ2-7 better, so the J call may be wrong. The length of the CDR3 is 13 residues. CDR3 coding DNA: TGTGCCAGCAGTTTTGGTGATCACTACGAGCAGTACCTC. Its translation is CASSFGDHYEQYL.

CDR3 region: CASNYQETQYF. For the CDR3, the DNA is TGTGCCAGCAACTACCAAGAGACCCAGTACTTC. J is TRBJ2-5 and V is TRBV6-5; D is uncertain. V was clipped by 7 bases and J by 0 bases, with 3 bases between them. The CDR3 runs 11 residues. Germline V gene lookup returns CDR1 MNHEY and CDR2 SVGAGI.

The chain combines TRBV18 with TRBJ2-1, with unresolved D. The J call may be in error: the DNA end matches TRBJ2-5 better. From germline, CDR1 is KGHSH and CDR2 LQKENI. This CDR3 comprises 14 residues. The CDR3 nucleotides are TGTGCCAGCTCCCCCCCAGGCGTGCGGGAGACCCAGTACTTC. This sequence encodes CASSPPGVRETQYF.

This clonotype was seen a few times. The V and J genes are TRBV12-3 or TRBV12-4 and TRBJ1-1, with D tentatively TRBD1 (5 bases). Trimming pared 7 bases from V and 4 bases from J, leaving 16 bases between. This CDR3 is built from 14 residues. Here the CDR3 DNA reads TGTGCCAGCAATAGGTGGGGGTTGAGCACTGAAGCTTTCTTT. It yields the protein CASNRWGLSTEAFF.

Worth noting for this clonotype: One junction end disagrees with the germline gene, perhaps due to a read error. The CDR3, as DNA: TGTGCCTGCAGCAGTGAACGACAAGAGACCCAGTACTTC. This encodes CACSSERQETQYF. The V gene is TRBV2, the J gene TRBJ2-5; no definite D call. The CDR3 covers 13 residues. Germline CDR1 SNHLY, CDR2 FYNNEI.

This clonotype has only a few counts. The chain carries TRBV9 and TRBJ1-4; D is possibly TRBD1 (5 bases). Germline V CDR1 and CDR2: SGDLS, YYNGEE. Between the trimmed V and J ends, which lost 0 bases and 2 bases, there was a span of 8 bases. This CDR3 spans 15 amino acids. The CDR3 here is CASSVAPGTNEKLFF. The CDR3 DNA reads TGTGCCAGCAGCGTAGCCCCAGGGACTAATGAAAAACTGTTTTTT.

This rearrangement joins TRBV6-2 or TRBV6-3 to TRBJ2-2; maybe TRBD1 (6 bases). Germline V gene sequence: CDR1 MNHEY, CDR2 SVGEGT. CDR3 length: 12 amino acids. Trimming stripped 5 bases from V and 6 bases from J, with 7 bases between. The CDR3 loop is CASSTGPGELFF. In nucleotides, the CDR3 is TGTGCCAGCAGTACAGGGCCCGGGGAGCTGTTTTTT.

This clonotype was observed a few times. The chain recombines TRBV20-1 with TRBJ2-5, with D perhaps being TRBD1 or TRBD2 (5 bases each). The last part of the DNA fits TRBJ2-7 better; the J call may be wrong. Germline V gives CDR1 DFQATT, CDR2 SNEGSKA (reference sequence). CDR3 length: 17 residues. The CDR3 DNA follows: TGCAGTGCTAGAGATCTCCGTGGTTGGTGGGGGACCTACGAGCAGTACTTC. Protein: CSARDLRGWWGTYEQYF.

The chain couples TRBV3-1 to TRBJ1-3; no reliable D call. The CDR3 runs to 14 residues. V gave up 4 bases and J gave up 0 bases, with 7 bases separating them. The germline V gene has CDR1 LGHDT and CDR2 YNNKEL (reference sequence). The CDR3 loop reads CASSLRISGNTIYF. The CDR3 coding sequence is TGTGCCAGCAGCCTGCGGATCTCTGGAAACACCATATATTTT.

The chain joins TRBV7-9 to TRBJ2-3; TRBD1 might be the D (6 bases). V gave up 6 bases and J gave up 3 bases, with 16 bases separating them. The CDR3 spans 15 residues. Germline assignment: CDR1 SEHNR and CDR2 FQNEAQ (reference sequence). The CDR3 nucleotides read TGTGCCAGCAGTTCCCAACAGGGAGCGACAGATACGCAGTATTTT. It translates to CASSSQQGATDTQYF.

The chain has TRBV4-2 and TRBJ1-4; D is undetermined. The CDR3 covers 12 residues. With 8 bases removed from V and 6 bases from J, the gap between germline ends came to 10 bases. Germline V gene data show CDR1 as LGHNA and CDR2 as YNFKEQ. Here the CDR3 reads CASWSTDEKLFF. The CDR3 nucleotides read TGTGCCAGCTGGTCCACGGATGAAAAACTGTTTTTT.

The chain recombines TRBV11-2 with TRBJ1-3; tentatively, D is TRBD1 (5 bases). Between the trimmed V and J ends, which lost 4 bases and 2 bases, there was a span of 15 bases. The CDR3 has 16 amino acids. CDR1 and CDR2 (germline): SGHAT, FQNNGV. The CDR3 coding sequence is TGTGCCAGCAGCTGGATAGGGACCTACCCTGGAAACACCATATATTTT. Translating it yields CASSWIGTYPGNTIYF.

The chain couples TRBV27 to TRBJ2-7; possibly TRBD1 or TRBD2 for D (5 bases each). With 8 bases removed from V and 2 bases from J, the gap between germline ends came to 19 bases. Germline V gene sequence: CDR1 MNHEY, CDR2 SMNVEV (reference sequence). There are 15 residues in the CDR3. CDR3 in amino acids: CASARDARRTYEQYF. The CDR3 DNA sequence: TGTGCCAGCGCCCGGGACGCTCGTAGGACCTACGAGCAGTACTTC.

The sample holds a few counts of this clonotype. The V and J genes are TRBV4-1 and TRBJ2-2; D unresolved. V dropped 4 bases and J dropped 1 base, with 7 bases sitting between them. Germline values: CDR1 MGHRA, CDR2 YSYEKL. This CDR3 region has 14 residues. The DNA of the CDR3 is TGCGCCAGCAGCCGCGTTGTGAACACCGGGGAGCTGTTTTTT. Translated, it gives CASSRVVNTGELFF.

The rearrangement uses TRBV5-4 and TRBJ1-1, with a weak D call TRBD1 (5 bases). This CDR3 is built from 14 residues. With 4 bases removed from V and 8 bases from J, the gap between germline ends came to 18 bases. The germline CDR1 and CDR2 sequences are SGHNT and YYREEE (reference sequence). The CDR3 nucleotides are TGTGCCAGCAGCCTCCTGGGCTCGGGGCCAGAAGCTTTCTTT. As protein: CASSLLGSGPEAFF. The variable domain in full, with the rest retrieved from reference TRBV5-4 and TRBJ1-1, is ETGVTQSPTHLIKTRGQQVTLRCSSQSGHNTVSWYQQALGQGPQFIFQYYREEENGRGNFPPRFSGLQFPNYSSELNVNALELDDSALYLCASSLLGSGPEAFFGQGTRLTVV.

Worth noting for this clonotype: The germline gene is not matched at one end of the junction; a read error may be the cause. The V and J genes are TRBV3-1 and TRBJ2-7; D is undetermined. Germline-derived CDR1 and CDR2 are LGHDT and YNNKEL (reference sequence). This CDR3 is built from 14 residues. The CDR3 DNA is TGTGCCAGCAGCCCCGCGGTCCTCTCCTACGAGCAGTGCTTC. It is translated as CASSPAVLSYEQCF.

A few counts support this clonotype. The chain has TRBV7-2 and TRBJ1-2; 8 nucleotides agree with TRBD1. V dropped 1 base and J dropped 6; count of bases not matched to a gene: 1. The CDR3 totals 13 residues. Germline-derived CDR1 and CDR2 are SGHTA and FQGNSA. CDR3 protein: CASSLVTGDGYTF. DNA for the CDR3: TGTGCCAGCAGCTTAGTGACAGGGGATGGCTACACCTTC.

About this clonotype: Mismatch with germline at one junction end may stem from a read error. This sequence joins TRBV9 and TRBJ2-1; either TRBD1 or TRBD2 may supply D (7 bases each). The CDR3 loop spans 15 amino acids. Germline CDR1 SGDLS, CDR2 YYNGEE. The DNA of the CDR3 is TGTGCCAGCAGCGTAGAGGGAGGGGGCAGGGACGAGCAGTACTTT. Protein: CASSVEGGGRDEQYF. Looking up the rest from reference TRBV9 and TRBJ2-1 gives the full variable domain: DSGVTQTPKHLITATGQRVTLRCSPRSGDLSVYWYQQSLDQGLQFLIQYYNGEERAKGNILERFSAQQFPDLHSELNLSSLELGDSALYFCASSVEGGGRDEQYFGPGTRLTVL.

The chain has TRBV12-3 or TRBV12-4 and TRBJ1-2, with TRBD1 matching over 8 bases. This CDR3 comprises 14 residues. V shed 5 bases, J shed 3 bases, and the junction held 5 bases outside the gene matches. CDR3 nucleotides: TGTGCCAGCAGTCTCCAGGACAGGGACTATGGCTACACCTTC. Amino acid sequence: CASSLQDRDYGYTF.